This T cell receptor beta chain emerged from a study of blood T cell repertoires in COVID-19. Study-level information: Acute and convalescent COVID-19 specimens originated in the United States, Italy and Spain.

In the study's own analysis: The assay estimated nucleated cells by amplifying reference gene primers. Clones were read by immunoSEQ multiplex PCR, and TCRdb kept only the in-frame ones, dropping some. The V and J calls and clone size were taken over from that table, and D and trimming were inferred from the DNA. This sample has 150,000 or so clones, with approximately 87% found just once. The CDR3 has 14 residues. With 1 base removed from V and 4 bases from J, the gap between germline ends came to 10 bases. Germline V gene data show CDR1 as MGHRA and CDR2 as YSYEKL. This chain joins TRBV4-1 and TRBJ1-2; D not certain. The receptor comes from an older man with acute or convalescent COVID-19. Input material: peripheral blood. In DNA, the CDR3 is TGCGCCAGCAGCCAAGTCGAGGCAGCCTATGGCTACACCTTC. It translates to CASSQVEAAYGYTF.